These T cell receptor beta chains were read from a single sample in a study of blood T cell repertoires in COVID-19. The method was immunoSEQ multiplex PCR; TCRdb's version includes in-frame clones alone and lacks a portion of them. The table includes 65,000 to 85,000 clones, roughly 89% detected once. The sequencing sample was made of peripheral blood. These TCRs come from a man between 45 and 60 years old with active COVID-19. The CDR3 runs from the conserved cysteine through the conserved F or W. The D gene is left open where the match is weak. Some rows have no size entry. The others give once, few or many, or a class for an expanded clone.

J | size | D | V | DNA | CDR3
TRBJ2-6 | - | - | TRBV6-6 | TGTGCCAGCAGGTTCAGGGAAGGGGCCAACGTCCTGACTTTC | CASRFREGANVLTF
TRBJ2-5 | - | - | TRBV4-3 | TGCGCCAGCAGCCTAGTAACGGGGTCTGCAGAGACCCAGTACTTC | CASSLVTGSAETQYF
TRBJ2-1 | - | TRBD1 | TRBV27 | TGTGCCAGCACCTGGGACAGGGGTAGCAATGAGCAGTTCTTC | CASTWDRGSNEQFF
TRBJ1-2 | once | - | TRBV29-1 | TGCAGCGTTATGAGCGATAACTATGGCTACACCTTC | CSVMSDNYGYTF
TRBJ2-1 | - | TRBD2 | TRBV19 | TGTGCCAGTAAGAAGACACCGGGACTAGCGGGGGGCCCTAGCTCCTACAATGAGCAGTTCTTC | CASKKTPGLAGGPSSYNEQFF
TRBJ2-7 | - | TRBD1 | TRBV6-1 | TGTGCCAGCAGTGAAGTTGGGACAGGGTCCTATGAGCAGTACTTC | CASSEVGTGSYEQYF
TRBJ2-1 | - | - | TRBV6-5 | TGTGCCAGCAGGGCTAGCTCCTACAATGAGCAGTTCTTC | CASRASSYNEQFF
TRBJ2-7 | - | TRBD2 | TRBV3-1/TRBV3-2 | TGTGCCAGCAGCCGCGGGGGATCCTACGAGCAGTACTTC | CASSRGGSYEQYF
TRBJ2-3 | - | TRBD1 | TRBV7-2 | TGTGCCAGCAGCTTACTTGACAGGGGGCTTACAGATACGCAGTATTTT | CASSLLDRGLTDTQYF
TRBJ2-7 | - | TRBD2 | TRBV3-1/TRBV3-2 | TGTGCCAGCAGCCCTACAGTGGCGGGGGGTACCTACGAGCAGTACTTC | CASSPTVAGGTYEQYF
TRBJ2-3 | - | TRBD2 | TRBV6-2/TRBV6-3 | TGTGCCAGCAGTTACGGGGCTAGCGGGGATCAAGATACGCAGTATTTT | CASSYGASGDQDTQYF
TRBJ2-7 | - | TRBD1 | TRBV19 | TGTGCCAGTAGTCCCGGGACAGGGGCCTACGAGCAGTACTTC | CASSPGTGAYEQYF
TRBJ1-2 | - | - | TRBV5-6 | TGTGCCAGCAGCCAGACCCGAGGGGGTTCTCTCTATGGCTACACCTTC | CASSQTRGGSLYGYTF
TRBJ1-1 | - | - | TRBV19 | TGTGCCAGTAGTAAACACAGGTCAGAAGCTTTCTTT | CASSKHRSEAFF
TRBJ2-7 | once | - | TRBV6-1 | TGTGCCAGCAGAGAAGTGGGTAGAGGGACCTACGAGCAGTACTTC | CASREVGRGTYEQYF
TRBJ2-5 | - | TRBD2 | TRBV30 | TGTGCCTGGAGTGTCACTAGCGCCCAAGAGACCCAGTACTTC | CAWSVTSAQETQYF
TRBJ2-1 | - | TRBD2 | TRBV5-1 | TGCGCCAGCAGCCCTTCGACTAGCGGGGTTTCCAATGAGCAGTTCTTC | CASSPSTSGVSNEQFF
TRBJ2-3 | - | - | TRBV13 | TGTGCCAGCAGCTTAGGCCGATGGGGGACACGCACAGATACGCAGTATTTT | CASSLGRWGTRTDTQYF
TRBJ2-7 | - | TRBD1 | TRBV4-1 | TGCGCCAGCAGCTGGGACAGACTCAACGAGCAGTACTTC | CASSWDRLNEQYF
TRBJ1-4 | - | - | TRBV19 | TGTGCCAGTAGTATAGATCTCAATGAAAAACTGTTTTTT | CASSIDLNEKLFF
TRBJ2-2 | - | TRBD1 | TRBV7-9 | TGTGCCAGCAGCTTCAGGCAGGGGGACACCGGGGAGCTGTTTTTT | CASSFRQGDTGELFF
TRBJ1-6 | - | TRBD1 | TRBV5-4 | TGTGCCAGCAGCTACCCGACGGGACAGGGTAATTCACCCCTCCACTTT | CASSYPTGQGNSPLHF
TRBJ2-7 | - | TRBD2 | TRBV5-1 | TGCGCCAGCAGCAGGCGAACCGGAGAGCGGGGGAGCAACGAGCAGTACTTC | CASSRRTGERGSNEQYF
TRBJ1-2 | - | - | TRBV27 | TGTGCCAGCTCCTCCCCCCGGGGGAACTATGGCTACACCTTC | CASSSPRGNYGYTF
TRBJ2-5 | - | - | TRBV4-1 | TGCGCCAGCAGCCGGACAACGGGTAGGGGAGAGACCCAGTACTTC | CASSRTTGRGETQYF
TRBJ1-1 | - | TRBD1 | TRBV19 | TGTGCCAGTACTAGAGCAGGGGGGAACACTGAAGCTTTCTTT | CASTRAGGNTEAFF
TRBJ2-7 | once | - | TRBV9 | TGTGCCAGCAGCCCCCGGCAGGGGAGGGGCGCCGAGCAGTACTTC | CASSPRQGRGAEQYF
TRBJ2-7 | few | - | TRBV9 | TGTGCCAGCAGCGACGCAGGGTCGTCCTACGAGCAGTACTTC | CASSDAGSSYEQYF
TRBJ1-1 | - | - | TRBV19 | TGTGCCAGTAGTAGAGCCCCACAGGACAGGAACACTGAAGCTTTCTTT | CASSRAPQDRNTEAFF
TRBJ1-1 | - | - | TRBV10-3 | TGTGCCATCGGTCAAGGGGACACTGAAGCTTTCTTT | CAIGQGDTEAFF
TRBJ1-3 | once | TRBD1 | TRBV6-5 | TGTGCCATCGGGACAGGGAACTCTGGAAACACCATATATTTT | CAIGTGNSGNTIYF
TRBJ1-5 | - | - | TRBV6-6 | TGTGCCAGCAGTTATTCCACAGGCAATCAGCCCCAGCATTTT | CASSYSTGNQPQHF
TRBJ2-5 | - | TRBD2 | TRBV4-1 | TGCGCCAGCAGCCAAGCTGCTAGCGGAGCCGTGGGGACCCAGTACTTC | CASSQAASGAVGTQYF
TRBJ2-3 | - | - | TRBV5-6 | TGTGCCAGCAGCGCACAGGGCGTGACAGATACGCAGTATTTT | CASSAQGVTDTQYF
TRBJ1-5 | few | TRBD1 | TRBV10-1 | TGCGCCAGCAGTGAGCAGGCGACAGGGGGCCATTTAAGCAATCAGCCCCAGCATTTT | CASSEQATGGHLSNQPQHF
TRBJ2-2 | few | - | TRBV20-1 | TGCAGTGCTAGTCCCCCGGGGAGAACAGGGGAGCTGTTTTTT | CSASPPGRTGELFF
TRBJ1-6 | - | TRBD1 | TRBV6-4 | TGTGCCAGCAGTGACAGGGGGCTGGATTCACCCCTCCACTTT | CASSDRGLDSPLHF
TRBJ2-6 | - | TRBD1 | TRBV5-5 | TGTGCCAGCAGCAACGACAGGGCAACTGGGGCCAACGTCCTGACTTTC | CASSNDRATGANVLTF
TRBJ1-3 | - | - | TRBV27 | TGTGCCAGCAGTTCCGAGGGCAACTCTGGAAACACCATATATTTT | CASSSEGNSGNTIYF
TRBJ2-7 | - | TRBD1 | TRBV6-1 | TGTGCCAGCAGTGAGTGGACAGGGAGCTCCTACGAGCAGTACTTC | CASSEWTGSSYEQYF
TRBJ1-1 | - | - | TRBV6-6 | TGTGCCAGCAGTTATATTTCTTGGGGGGACACTGAAGCTTTCTTT | CASSYISWGDTEAFF
TRBJ1-1 | - | - | TRBV6-6 | TGTGCCAGCAGCGTAACAGGGAACACTGAAGCTTTCTTT | CASSVTGNTEAFF
TRBJ2-2 | - | TRBD1 | TRBV7-2 | TGTGCCAGCAGGGGGACAGGAACGAACACCGGGGAGCTGTTTTTT | CASRGTGTNTGELFF
TRBJ1-1 | once | TRBD1 | TRBV19 | TGTGCCAGTAGTAACAGGGGATCCACTGAAGCTTTCTTT | CASSNRGSTEAFF
TRBJ2-1 | - | TRBD2 | TRBV19 | TGTGCCAGTCCGGAGCCGGCTAGCGGGGGCTATTTGAGCTCCTACAATGAGCAGTTCTTC | CASPEPASGGYLSSYNEQFF
TRBJ1-3 | - | TRBD1 | TRBV7-9 | TGTGCCAGCAGCTTAGGGGGACAGGGGCCTGGAAACACCATATATTTT | CASSLGGQGPGNTIYF
TRBJ2-1 | - | TRBD1 | TRBV7-9 | TGTGCCAGCAGCCGGGGACAGAACAATGAGCAGTTCTTC | CASSRGQNNEQFF
TRBJ2-7 | - | - | TRBV18 | TGTGCCAGCTCACCTGATGTACGAGAGGCCTACGAGCAGTACTTC | CASSPDVREAYEQYF
TRBJ2-2 | - | TRBD2 | TRBV7-2 | TGTGCCAGCAGCCTTAGCGGGGGGGCCGGGGAGCTGTTTTTT | CASSLSGGAGELFF
TRBJ2-7 | - | TRBD2 | TRBV7-6 | TGTGCCAGCAGCTTAGACAGCGGGAGAACCTCCTACGAGCAGTACTTC | CASSLDSGRTSYEQYF
TRBJ2-2 | - | - | TRBV10-3 | TGTGCCATCAGAGCATCTCTGGCCGGGGAGCTGTTTTTT | CAIRASLAGELFF
TRBJ2-5 | - | - | TRBV29-1 | TGCAGCGTCAGGACGGGGGAACAGACCCAGTACTTC | CSVRTGEQTQYF
TRBJ2-2 | - | TRBD1 | TRBV9 | TGTGCCAGCAGCGCGGGACAGACGTACACCGGGGAGCTGTTTTTT | CASSAGQTYTGELFF
TRBJ2-3 | - | TRBD2 | TRBV7-2 | TGTGCCAGCAGCTATGACTATAGCAGCGGGGGGGCCAGGGATACGCAGTATTTT | CASSYDYSSGGARDTQYF